This TCR beta chain emerged from a study of vaccination and CD4 T cells after COVID-19. Indicated treatment: roughly 10-day PBMC culture with coronavirus spike peptide pools or control peptides (ViraFEST assay). ViraFEST used peptide pools to expand antigen-specific T cells before TCR sequencing. PBMC cultures, at approximately 2 million cells per well, received 10 IU/ml IL-2 and roughly 9.4 ug/ml peptide pools. With the Oncomine TCR Beta short-read assay, DNA from cultured CD4+ T cells was sequenced. TCRdb re-called the PCR reads with MiXCR, one entry per CDR3 protein. The sample carries 15,000 or so distinct CDR3 sequences, 48% recorded once. Germline CDR1 SGHNT, CDR2 YENEEA. CDR3 size: 13 residues. V shed 5 bases and J shed 8 bases, with 13 bases lying between them. With regard to this clonotype: What it recognizes is unknown.

The chain couples TRBV11-3 to TRBJ2-1, with D possibly matching TRBD2 (6 bases). This TCR was sampled from a human donor who had recovered from COVID-19. Sequenced: CD4+ T cells from blood, cultured in vitro. The CDR3 loop is CASSDRLGYEQFF. The CDR3 DNA follows: TGTGCCAGCAGCGATCGACTAGGGTATGAGCAGTTCTTC.